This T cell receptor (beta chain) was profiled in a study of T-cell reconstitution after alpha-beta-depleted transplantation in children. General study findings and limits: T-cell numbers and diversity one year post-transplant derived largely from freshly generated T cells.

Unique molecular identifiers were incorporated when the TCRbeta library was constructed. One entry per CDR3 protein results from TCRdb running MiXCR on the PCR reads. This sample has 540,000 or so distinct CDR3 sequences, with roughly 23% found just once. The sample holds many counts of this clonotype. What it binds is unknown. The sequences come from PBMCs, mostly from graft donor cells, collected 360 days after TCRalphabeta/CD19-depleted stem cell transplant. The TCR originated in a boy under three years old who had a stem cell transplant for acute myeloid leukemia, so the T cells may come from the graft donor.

CDR3 loop: CASSYRRGIDEQYF. CDR3 coding DNA: TGTGCCAGCAGTTACCGCAGGGGTATCGACGAGCAGTACTTC. V usage is TRBV6-5 and J usage is TRBJ2-7, with a tentative D call TRBD1 (6 bases). The CDR3 contains 14 residues. Germline V lookup: CDR1 MNHEY, CDR2 SVGAGI. V was shortened by 2 bases and J by 5 bases, with 13 bases between the two germline ends.